The entry below describes one TCR beta chain. Its antigen is still unknown. CDR3 length equals 18 residues. With 1 base clipped from V and 2 bases from J, the junction kept 11 bases outside the gene matches. Germline CDR1 reads SGHRS; CDR2 reads YFSETQ. Relapses following autologous stem cell transplantation were seen in all patients, with brentuximab vedotin exposure varying. This record belongs to a study of PD-1 blockade in classical Hodgkin lymphoma. Repertoires were generated with immunoSEQ multiplex PCR, while TCRdb's copy carries only in-frame clones and drops some. The sample includes about 53,000 clones, 81% of them seen just once. General observations from the study: The drivers behind the repertoire differences, possibly disease activity or prior therapy, remain undefined.

The rearrangement links TRBV5-1 to TRBJ2-1; 8 bases match TRBD2. The sequence derives from a human donor with classical Hodgkin lymphoma. Sequencing was performed on peripheral blood mononuclear cells (PBMCs), taken at baseline. The CDR3 loop is CASSLRAGDQRPYNEQFF. In nucleotides, the CDR3 is TGCGCCAGCAGCTTGAGAGCGGGAGATCAGCGCCCCTACAATGAGCAGTTCTTC.